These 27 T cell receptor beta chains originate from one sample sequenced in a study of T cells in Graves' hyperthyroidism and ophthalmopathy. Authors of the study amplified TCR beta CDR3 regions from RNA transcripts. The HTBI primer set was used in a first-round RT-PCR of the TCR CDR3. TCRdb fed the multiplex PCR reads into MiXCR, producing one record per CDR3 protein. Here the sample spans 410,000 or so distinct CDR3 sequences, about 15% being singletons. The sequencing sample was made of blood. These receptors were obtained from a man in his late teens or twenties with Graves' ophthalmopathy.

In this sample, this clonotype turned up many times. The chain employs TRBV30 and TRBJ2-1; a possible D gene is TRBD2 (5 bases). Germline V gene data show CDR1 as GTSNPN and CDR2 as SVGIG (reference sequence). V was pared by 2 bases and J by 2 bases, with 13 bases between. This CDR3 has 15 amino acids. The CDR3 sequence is CAWSKGRAAYNEQFF. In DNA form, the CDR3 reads TGTGCCTGGAGTAAGGGCCGAGCGGCCTACAATGAGCAGTTCTTC.

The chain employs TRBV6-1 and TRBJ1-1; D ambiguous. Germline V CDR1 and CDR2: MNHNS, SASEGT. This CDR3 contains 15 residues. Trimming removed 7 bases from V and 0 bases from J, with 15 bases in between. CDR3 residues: CASTYYPGLNTEAFF. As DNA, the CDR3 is TGTGCCAGCACTTACTATCCGGGTTTGAACACTGAAGCTTTCTTT.

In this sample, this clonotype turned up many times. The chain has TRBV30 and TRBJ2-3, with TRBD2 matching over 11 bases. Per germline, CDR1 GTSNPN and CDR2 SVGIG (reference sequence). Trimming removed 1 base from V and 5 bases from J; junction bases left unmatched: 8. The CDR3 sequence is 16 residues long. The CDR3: CAWSALAGGPKDTQYF. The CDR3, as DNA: TGTGCCTGGAGTGCCTTAGCGGGAGGGCCGAAAGATACGCAGTATTTT.

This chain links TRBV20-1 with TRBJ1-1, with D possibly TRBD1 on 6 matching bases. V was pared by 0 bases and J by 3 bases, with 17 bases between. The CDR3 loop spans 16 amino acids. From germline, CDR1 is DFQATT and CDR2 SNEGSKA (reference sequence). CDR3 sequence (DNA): TGCAGTGCTAGAGATTCCGGGGGCGCGTTATACACTGAAGCTTTCTTT. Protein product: CSARDSGGALYTEAFF.

The CDR3 loop is CASSLRGGPGWNQPQHF. The CDR3 nucleotides are TGTGCCAGCAGCTTGAGAGGGGGCCCCGGCTGGAATCAGCCCCAGCATTTT. This rearrangement joins TRBV5-6 to TRBJ1-5; 7 bases are shared with TRBD1. Trimming took 1 base from V and 4 from J; bases not matched to a gene: 11. The germline V gene encodes CDR1 SGHDT and CDR2 YYEEEE. This CDR3 has 17 residues.

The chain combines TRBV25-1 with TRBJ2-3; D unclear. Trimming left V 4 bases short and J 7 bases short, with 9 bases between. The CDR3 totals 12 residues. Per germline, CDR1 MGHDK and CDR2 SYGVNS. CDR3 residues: CASSVGSYTQYF. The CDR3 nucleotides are TGTGCCAGCAGTGTAGGCAGCTATACGCAGTATTTT.

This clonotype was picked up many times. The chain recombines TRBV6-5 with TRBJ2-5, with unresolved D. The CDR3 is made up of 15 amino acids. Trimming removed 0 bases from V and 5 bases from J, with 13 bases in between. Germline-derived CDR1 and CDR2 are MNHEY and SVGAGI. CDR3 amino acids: CASSYSYGLGETQYF. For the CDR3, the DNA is TGTGCCAGCAGTTACTCGTATGGGCTCGGTGAGACCCAGTACTTC.

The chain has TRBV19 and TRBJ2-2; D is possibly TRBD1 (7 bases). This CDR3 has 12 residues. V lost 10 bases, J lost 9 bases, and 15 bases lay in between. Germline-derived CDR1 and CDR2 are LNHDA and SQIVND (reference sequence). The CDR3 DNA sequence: TGTGCCACCAGACAGGGAGGTTGGGAGCTGTTTTTT. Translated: CATRQGGWELFF.

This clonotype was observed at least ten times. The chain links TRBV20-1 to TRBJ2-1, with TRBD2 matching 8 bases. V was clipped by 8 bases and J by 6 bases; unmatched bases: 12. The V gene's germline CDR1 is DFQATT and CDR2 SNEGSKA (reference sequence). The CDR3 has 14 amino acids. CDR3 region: CSILAGRGGNEQFF. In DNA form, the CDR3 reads TGCAGTATTTTAGCGGGAAGAGGGGGCAATGAGCAGTTCTTC.

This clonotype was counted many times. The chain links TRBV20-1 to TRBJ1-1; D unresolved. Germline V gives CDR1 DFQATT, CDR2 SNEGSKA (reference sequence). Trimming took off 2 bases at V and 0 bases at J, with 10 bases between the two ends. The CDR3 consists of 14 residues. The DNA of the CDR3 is TGCAGTGCTAGACCTCGGGAGTTGAACACTGAAGCTTTCTTT. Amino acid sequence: CSARPRELNTEAFF.

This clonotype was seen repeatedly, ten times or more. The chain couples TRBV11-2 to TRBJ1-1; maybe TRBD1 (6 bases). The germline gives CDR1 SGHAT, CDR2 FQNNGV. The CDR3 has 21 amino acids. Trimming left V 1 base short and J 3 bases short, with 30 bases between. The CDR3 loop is CASSLGWWGRNRNDEDTEAFF. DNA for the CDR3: TGTGCCAGCAGCTTAGGGTGGTGGGGGCGCAATAGGAACGATGAGGACACTGAAGCTTTCTTT.

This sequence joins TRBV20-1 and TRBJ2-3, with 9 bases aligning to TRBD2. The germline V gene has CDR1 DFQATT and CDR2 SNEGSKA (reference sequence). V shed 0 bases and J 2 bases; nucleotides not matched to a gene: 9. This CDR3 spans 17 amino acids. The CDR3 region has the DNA TGCAGTGCTAGAGATCCCTCTAGCGGGGCGAACACAGATACGCAGTATTTT. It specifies CSARDPSSGANTDTQYF.

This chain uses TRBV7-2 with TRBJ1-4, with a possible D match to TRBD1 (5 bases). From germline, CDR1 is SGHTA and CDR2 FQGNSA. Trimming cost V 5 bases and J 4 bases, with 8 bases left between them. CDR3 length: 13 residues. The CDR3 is CASSRTINEKLFF. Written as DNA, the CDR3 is TGTGCCAGCAGCAGGACAATTAATGAAAAACTGTTTTTT. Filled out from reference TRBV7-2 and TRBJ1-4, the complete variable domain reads GAGVSQSPSNKVTEKGKDVELRCDPISGHTALYWYRQSLGQGLEFLIYFQGNSAPDKSGLPSDRFSAERTGGSVSTLTIQRTQQEDSAVYLCASSRTINEKLFFGSGTQLSVL.

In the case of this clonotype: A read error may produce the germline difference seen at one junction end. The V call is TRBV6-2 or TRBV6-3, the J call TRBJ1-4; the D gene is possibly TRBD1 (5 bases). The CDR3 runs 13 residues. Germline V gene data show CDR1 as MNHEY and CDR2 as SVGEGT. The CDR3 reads CAISGGEKGKLFF. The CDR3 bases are TGTGCCATCAGTGGAGGGGAGAAGGGAAAACTGTTTTTT.

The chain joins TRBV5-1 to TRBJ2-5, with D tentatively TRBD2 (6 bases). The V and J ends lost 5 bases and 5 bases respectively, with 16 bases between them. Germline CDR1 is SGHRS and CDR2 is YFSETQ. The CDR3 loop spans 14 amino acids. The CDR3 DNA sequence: TGCGCCAGCAGTCCGGAGGTAGGGAGGGAGACCCAGTACTTC. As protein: CASSPEVGRETQYF.

CDR3 protein: CASRIGLGSSYEQYF. The CDR3 DNA reads TGTGCCAGCAGAATAGGACTGGGTAGCTCCTACGAGCAGTACTTC. The V and J genes are TRBV7-2 and TRBJ2-7, with D maybe TRBD2 (5 bases). From germline, CDR1 is SGHTA and CDR2 FQGNSA. There are 15 residues in the CDR3. The ends were cut back, 6 bases at V and 0 bases at J, with 15 bases in the middle. Supplemented by reference TRBV7-2 and TRBJ2-7, the full variable domain reads GAGVSQSPSNKVTEKGKDVELRCDPISGHTALYWYRQSLGQGLEFLIYFQGNSAPDKSGLPSDRFSAERTGGSVSTLTIQRTQQEDSAVYLCASRIGLGSSYEQYFGPGTRLTVT.

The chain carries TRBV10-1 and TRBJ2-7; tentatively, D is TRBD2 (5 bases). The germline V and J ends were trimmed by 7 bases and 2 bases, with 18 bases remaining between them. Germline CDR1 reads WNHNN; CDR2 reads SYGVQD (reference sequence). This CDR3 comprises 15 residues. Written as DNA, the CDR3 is TGCGCCAGCACCCCCCAGAGGGTTACAGCCTACGAGCAGTACTTC. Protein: CASTPQRVTAYEQYF.

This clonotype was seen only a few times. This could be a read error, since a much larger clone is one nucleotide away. The CDR3: CAGSYSDGTGTDTQYF. Here the CDR3 DNA reads TGTGCCGGCAGTTACTCCGACGGGACAGGCACAGATACGCAGTATTTT. The genes are TRBV6-2 or TRBV6-3 and TRBJ2-3, with 7 bases fitting TRBD1. The CDR3 sequence is 16 residues long. CDR1 and CDR2 from the germline V gene are MNHEY and SVGEGT.

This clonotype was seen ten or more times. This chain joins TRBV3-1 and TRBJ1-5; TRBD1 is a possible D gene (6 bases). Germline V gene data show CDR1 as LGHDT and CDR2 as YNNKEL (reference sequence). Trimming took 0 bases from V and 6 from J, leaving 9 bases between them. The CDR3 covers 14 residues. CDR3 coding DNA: TGTGCCAGCAGCCAAGAGGGGGGCCTTCAGCCCCAGCATTTT. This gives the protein CASSQEGGLQPQHF.

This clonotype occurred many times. CDR3 protein: CAMAWGPNTGELFF. CDR3 DNA sequence: TGTGCCATGGCGTGGGGACCGAACACCGGGGAGCTGTTTTTT. The V gene is TRBV10-3, the J gene TRBJ2-2; D may correspond to TRBD1 or TRBD2 (5 bases each). Germline CDR1 ENHRY, CDR2 SYGVKD. This CDR3 spans 14 amino acids. Trimming removed 9 bases at V and 0 bases at J, with 11 bases between.

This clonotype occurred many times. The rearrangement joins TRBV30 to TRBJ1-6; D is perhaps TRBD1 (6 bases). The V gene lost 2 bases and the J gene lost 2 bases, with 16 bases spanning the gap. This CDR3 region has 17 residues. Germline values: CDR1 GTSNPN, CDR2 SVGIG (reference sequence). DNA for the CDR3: TGTGCCTGGAGTACCCAGTTGACAGGCACCTATAATTCACCCCTCCACTTT. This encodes CAWSTQLTGTYNSPLHF.

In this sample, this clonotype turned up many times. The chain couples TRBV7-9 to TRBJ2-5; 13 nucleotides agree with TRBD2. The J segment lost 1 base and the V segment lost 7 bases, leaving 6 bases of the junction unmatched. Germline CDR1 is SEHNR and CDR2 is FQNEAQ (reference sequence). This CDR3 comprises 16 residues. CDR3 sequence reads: CASTLGTSGIQETQYF. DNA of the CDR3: TGTGCCAGCACCTTGGGGACTAGCGGGATCCAAGAGACCCAGTACTTC.

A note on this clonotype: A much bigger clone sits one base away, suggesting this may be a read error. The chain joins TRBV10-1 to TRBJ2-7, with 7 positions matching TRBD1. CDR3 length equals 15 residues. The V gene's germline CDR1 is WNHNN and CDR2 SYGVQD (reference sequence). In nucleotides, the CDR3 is TGCGCCTGCAGTGAGTACAGGGGAAGCTCCTACGAGCAGTACTTC. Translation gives CACSEYRGSSYEQYF.

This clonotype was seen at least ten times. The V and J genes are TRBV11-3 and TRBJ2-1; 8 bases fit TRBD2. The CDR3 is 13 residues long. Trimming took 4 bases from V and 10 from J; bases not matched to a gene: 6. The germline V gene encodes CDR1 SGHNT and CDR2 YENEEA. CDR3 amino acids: CASSSRGAGEQFF. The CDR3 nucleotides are TGTGCCAGCAGCTCGCGGGGGGCAGGCGAGCAGTTCTTC.

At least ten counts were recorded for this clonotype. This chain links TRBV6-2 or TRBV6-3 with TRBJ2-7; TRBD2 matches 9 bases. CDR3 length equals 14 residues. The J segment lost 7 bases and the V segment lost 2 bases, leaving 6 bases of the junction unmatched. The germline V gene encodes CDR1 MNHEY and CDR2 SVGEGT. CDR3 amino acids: CASSYVAGAYEQYF. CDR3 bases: TGTGCCAGCAGTTACGTAGCGGGAGCGTATGAGCAGTACTTC.

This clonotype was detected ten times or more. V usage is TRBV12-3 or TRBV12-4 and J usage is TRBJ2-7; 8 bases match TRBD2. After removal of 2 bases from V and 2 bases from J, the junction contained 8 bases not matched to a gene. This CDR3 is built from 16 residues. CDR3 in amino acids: CASSLRGGRRAYEQYF. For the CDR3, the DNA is TGTGCCAGCAGTTTACGCGGGGGGAGGCGGGCCTACGAGCAGTACTTC.

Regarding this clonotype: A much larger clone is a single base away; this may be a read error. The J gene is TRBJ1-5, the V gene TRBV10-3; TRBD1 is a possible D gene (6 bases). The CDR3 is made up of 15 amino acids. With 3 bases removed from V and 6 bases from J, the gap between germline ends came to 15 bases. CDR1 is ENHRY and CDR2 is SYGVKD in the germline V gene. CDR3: CAISEWQGGGQPQHF. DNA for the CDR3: TGTGCCATCAGTGAATGGCAGGGAGGGGGTCAGCCCCAGCATTTT.